This record covers a single T cell receptor (beta chain). Its specificity is not known. The sample originates from a study of vaccination and CD4 T cells after COVID-19. Looking at the study overall: Convalescent individuals numbered four females and six males, two being Hispanic.

General study points: There was no significant change from approximately 21 to 38 median reactive clonotypes.

The CDR3 has 18 amino acids. Trimming took 1 base from V and 0 from J, leaving 17 bases between them. CDR1 SNHLY and CDR2 FYNNEI come from the germline V gene. Oncomine TCR Beta short-read sequencing was applied to DNA from cultured CD4+ T cells. TCRdb itself ran the PCR reads through MiXCR, one entry per CDR3 protein. The sample has 10,000 to 15,000 distinct CDR3 sequences, around four fifths seen once. Treatment denoted: roughly 11-day PBMC culture with coronavirus spike peptide pools or control peptides (ViraFEST assay). This sequence originates from a human donor who received a COVID-19 vaccine. This rearrangement joins TRBV2 to TRBJ2-3; no firm D call. Sample: CD4+ T cells from blood, cultured in vitro, taken after SARS-CoV-2 vaccination. This chain's CDR3 is CASSEDDSTIHSTDTQYF. The CDR3 DNA is TGTGCCAGCAGTGAAGACGACTCGACCATACATAGCACAGATACGCAGTATTTT.